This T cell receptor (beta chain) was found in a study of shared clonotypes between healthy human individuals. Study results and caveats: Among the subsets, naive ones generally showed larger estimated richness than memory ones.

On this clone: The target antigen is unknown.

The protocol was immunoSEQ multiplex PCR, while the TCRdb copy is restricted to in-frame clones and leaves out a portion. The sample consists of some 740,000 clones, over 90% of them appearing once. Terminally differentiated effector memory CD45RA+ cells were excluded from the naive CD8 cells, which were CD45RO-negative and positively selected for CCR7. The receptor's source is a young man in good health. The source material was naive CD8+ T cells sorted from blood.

The CDR3 DNA reads as TGTGCCAGCAGCTTGGGTGGGGCGGATGGCTACACCTTC. Its protein is CASSLGGADGYTF. The genes are TRBV5-6 and TRBJ1-2; perhaps TRBD1 as D (5 bases). The V end was cut by 0 bases, the J end by 6 bases, with 9 bases between. The CDR3 consists of 13 residues. Germline V CDR1 and CDR2: SGHDT, YYEEEE.